This is a list of T cell receptor beta chains from one sample in a study of T cell responses to AZD1222 COVID-19 vaccine. TCRdb keeps only in-frame clones here, not all; method: immunoSEQ multiplex PCR. The profile covers roughly 100,000 clones, with roughly 91% appearing a single time and roughly 4% taken by the ten largest. Sequencing was performed on peripheral blood, taken on day 0 of AZD1222 vaccination. These receptors all come from an adult in good health. Both conserved end residues are part of each CDR3. The order of the fields is J gene, V gene, CDR3 protein.

j_call: TRBJ1-1; v_call: TRBV5-1; cdr3_aa: CASSSSGFNTEAFF
j_call: TRBJ1-2; v_call: TRBV5-6; cdr3_aa: CASSLGQGGYGYTF
j_call: TRBJ1-1; v_call: TRBV13; cdr3_aa: CASSMDREDTEAFF
j_call: TRBJ2-7; v_call: TRBV3-1/TRBV3-2; cdr3_aa: CASSQGVGTRYYEQYF
j_call: TRBJ2-5; v_call: TRBV10-2; cdr3_aa: CASSGDLLVETQYF
j_call: TRBJ2-7; v_call: TRBV5-4; cdr3_aa: CASSLLLSEQYF
j_call: TRBJ1-6; v_call: TRBV28; cdr3_aa: CASSIPTGSPLHF
j_call: TRBJ1-1; v_call: TRBV4-1; cdr3_aa: CASSHPGEATEAFF
j_call: TRBJ1-6; v_call: TRBV6-4; cdr3_aa: CASNRTGLSPLHF
j_call: TRBJ2-7; v_call: TRBV23-1; cdr3_aa: CASSHWGRNEQYF
j_call: TRBJ1-1; v_call: TRBV25-1; cdr3_aa: CASSDTGENTEAFF
j_call: TRBJ2-1; v_call: TRBV10-3; cdr3_aa: CAISAQGSHNEQFF
j_call: TRBJ2-3; v_call: TRBV6-4; cdr3_aa: CASSPGLSTDTQYF
j_call: TRBJ1-2; v_call: TRBV7-8; cdr3_aa: CASSSGQGEYGYTF
j_call: TRBJ1-1; v_call: TRBV11-2; cdr3_aa: CASSLRSLGSRGGNTEAFF
j_call: TRBJ1-2; v_call: TRBV21-1; cdr3_aa: CASSTRDRQRPNYGYTF
j_call: TRBJ2-3; v_call: TRBV7-2; cdr3_aa: CASSPSGGATDTQYF
j_call: TRBJ2-1; v_call: TRBV7-9; cdr3_aa: CASSARTSGEYNEQFF
j_call: TRBJ2-5; v_call: TRBV5-1; cdr3_aa: CASSREQETQYF
j_call: TRBJ2-3; v_call: TRBV7-8; cdr3_aa: CASSLLTRATDTQYF
j_call: TRBJ2-4; v_call: TRBV15; cdr3_aa: CATSRDRVNQEYF
j_call: TRBJ1-5; v_call: TRBV6-6; cdr3_aa: CASSYRQGGGQPQHF
j_call: TRBJ1-2; v_call: TRBV9; cdr3_aa: CASSVGQHGYTF
j_call: TRBJ2-3; v_call: TRBV12-3/TRBV12-4; cdr3_aa: CASSLTDTQYF
j_call: TRBJ1-5; v_call: TRBV12-3/TRBV12-4; cdr3_aa: CASSPGQGRHF
j_call: TRBJ1-6; v_call: TRBV6-5; cdr3_aa: CASTPQGLSPLHF
j_call: TRBJ2-1; v_call: TRBV9; cdr3_aa: CASSGAGYNEQFF
j_call: TRBJ1-4; v_call: TRBV7-2; cdr3_aa: CASKQGNEKLFF
j_call: TRBJ1-5; v_call: TRBV2; cdr3_aa: CASTVTGGSNQPQHF
j_call: TRBJ2-1; v_call: TRBV7-2; cdr3_aa: CASSPSSGTNVGVNEQFF
j_call: TRBJ2-4; v_call: TRBV10-3; cdr3_aa: CAISDTKGFSKNIQYF
j_call: TRBJ2-7; v_call: TRBV10-3; cdr3_aa: CAISERSGGTGDHEQYF
j_call: TRBJ1-1; v_call: TRBV29-1; cdr3_aa: CSGWTGQMNTEAFF
j_call: TRBJ1-6; v_call: TRBV10-3; cdr3_aa: CAIKSRGMDSPLHF
j_call: TRBJ1-2; v_call: TRBV27; cdr3_aa: CASSLFNNVNYGYTF
j_call: TRBJ1-2; v_call: TRBV10-3; cdr3_aa: CAISEAGRGEHGYTF
j_call: TRBJ1-5; v_call: TRBV5-3; cdr3_aa: CEGGVQPQHF
j_call: TRBJ2-7; v_call: TRBV19; cdr3_aa: CASARDRVGEQYF
j_call: TRBJ2-7; v_call: TRBV7-9; cdr3_aa: CASSLWQGAKREQYF
j_call: TRBJ1-4; v_call: TRBV4-3; cdr3_aa: CASSQALRKKLFF
j_call: TRBJ2-3; v_call: TRBV7-2; cdr3_aa: CASSQLAGAGTDTQYF
j_call: TRBJ2-1; v_call: TRBV28; cdr3_aa: CASSLALGSHNEQFF
j_call: TRBJ1-1; v_call: TRBV15; cdr3_aa: CATSRQTGAGEAFF
j_call: TRBJ2-4; v_call: TRBV19; cdr3_aa: CASSQDLAKNIQYF
j_call: TRBJ2-7; v_call: TRBV19; cdr3_aa: CASSLGQTYEQYF
j_call: TRBJ1-6; v_call: TRBV7-3; cdr3_aa: CASSPAPGNGSPLHF
j_call: TRBJ2-6; v_call: TRBV12-3/TRBV12-4; cdr3_aa: CASSPSGANVLTF
j_call: TRBJ1-2; v_call: TRBV6-5; cdr3_aa: CASSYPGNYGYTF
j_call: TRBJ1-1; v_call: TRBV15; cdr3_aa: CATSPNLGYRTEAFF
j_call: TRBJ2-2; v_call: TRBV5-6; cdr3_aa: CASSLWRRELFF
j_call: TRBJ1-6; v_call: TRBV7-2; cdr3_aa: CASSLFMSSYNSPLHF
j_call: TRBJ2-7; v_call: TRBV6-2/TRBV6-3; cdr3_aa: CASSYLPGSNEQYF
j_call: TRBJ1-4; v_call: TRBV4-1; cdr3_aa: CASSSRDRGKYSEKLFF
j_call: TRBJ2-5; v_call: TRBV13; cdr3_aa: CASSPGLAGKGEETQYF
j_call: TRBJ2-7; v_call: TRBV27; cdr3_aa: CASSLRDPISYEQYF
j_call: TRBJ1-2; v_call: TRBV6-5; cdr3_aa: CASSYFGAGRYGYTF
j_call: TRBJ1-1; v_call: TRBV5-4; cdr3_aa: CASSLGGLEAFF
j_call: TRBJ2-3; v_call: TRBV9; cdr3_aa: CASSATSGGPDTQYF
j_call: TRBJ1-2; v_call: TRBV28; cdr3_aa: CASSVPGQLLWGYTF
j_call: TRBJ1-1; v_call: TRBV12-3/TRBV12-4; cdr3_aa: CASGVTGGTEAFF